What follows are 22 T cell receptor beta chains derived from one specimen sequenced in a study of OX40 agonist ivuxolimab in advanced cancers. Method: immunoSEQ multiplex PCR; TCRdb's copy keeps in-frame clones and lacks some. This table has tens of thousands of clones, 75% to 90% appearing once. The sequenced sample was CD4+ or CD8+ T cells sorted from blood, obtained in a trial of the OX40 agonist ivuxolimab. These receptors were collected from an adult with an advanced solid tumor such as melanoma, head and neck, liver or kidney cancer.

This chain links TRBV19 with TRBJ1-1; D gene unclear. CDR3 size: 14 residues. V shed 3 bases and J shed 5 bases, with 13 bases lying between them. Germline V CDR1 and CDR2: LNHDA, SQIVND (reference sequence). CDR3 residues: CASSMASSRTEAFF. The CDR3, as DNA: TGTGCCAGTAGTATGGCCAGTTCGCGGACTGAAGCTTTCTTT.

The genes are TRBV5-1 and TRBJ1-6; the match to TRBD1 covers 8 bases. This CDR3 is built from 14 residues. Germline V gene sequence: CDR1 SGHRS, CDR2 YFSETQ. The ends lost 4 bases at V and 8 bases at J; junction bases unmatched: 5. The CDR3 reads CASSRTGLDSPLHF. The CDR3 region has the DNA TGCGCCAGCAGCCGGACAGGGCTCGATTCACCCCTCCACTTT.

This clone came up a few times. V and J are TRBV7-3 and TRBJ1-2, with TRBD1 as a possible D gene (5 bases). V gave up 8 bases and J gave up 7 bases, with 20 bases separating them. There are 14 residues in the CDR3. The germline gives CDR1 SGHTA, CDR2 FQGTGA. CDR3 sequence: CASSAGPEPIGYTF. Written as DNA, the CDR3 is TGTGCCAGCTCCGCGGGACCCGAGCCTATTGGCTACACCTTC.

This chain links TRBV5-1 with TRBJ2-5, with D unclear. Germline CDR1 and CDR2: SGHRS and YFSETQ. This CDR3 spans 12 amino acids. The V and J ends lost 1 base and 0 bases respectively, with 1 base between them. The CDR3 DNA reads as TGCGCCAGCAGCTTGAACCAAGAGACCCAGTACTTC. Residues: CASSLNQETQYF.

This chain connects TRBV6-1 to TRBJ1-2; D unclear. V was cut by 8 bases and J by 8 bases, with 12 bases left in between. The CDR3 covers 11 residues. Germline V gene sequence: CDR1 MNHNS, CDR2 SASEGT. The CDR3 DNA reads TGTGCCAGCGAACGGACCGGAGGCTACACCTTC. Translation: CASERTGGYTF.

The gene calls are TRBV5-1 and TRBJ2-4; possible D gene TRBD2, 5 bases. The CDR3 consists of 13 residues. V gave up 6 bases and J gave up 7 bases, with 14 bases separating them. Germline V gene lookup returns CDR1 SGHRS and CDR2 YFSETQ. This CDR3 is CASKDERGNIQYF. The CDR3 DNA sequence: TGCGCCAGCAAAGATGAGCGCGGGAACATTCAGTACTTC.

This clone was picked up one time. The V and J genes are TRBV6-5 and TRBJ2-7; D could derive from TRBD1 or TRBD2 (5 bases each). The germline V gene encodes CDR1 MNHEY and CDR2 SVGAGI. The V end was cut by 0 bases, the J end by 9 bases, with 15 bases between. The CDR3 runs to 14 residues. CDR3: CASSYSSARQGQYV. The CDR3 DNA is TGTGCCAGCAGTTACTCTAGCGCCCGTCAGGGGCAGTACGTC.

The chain combines TRBV2 with TRBJ1-2; TRBD1 is a possible D gene (6 bases). V lost 4 bases and J 8 bases, leaving 14 bases between the germline ends. Germline values: CDR1 SNHLY, CDR2 FYNNEI. CDR3 length: 13 amino acids. The CDR3 bases are TGTGCCAGCAGTGTGAGACAGGAGCAGGGCTACACCTTC. Encoded protein: CASSVRQEQGYTF.

The chain carries TRBV5-1 and TRBJ2-5; 7 positions agree with TRBD1. Per germline, CDR1 SGHRS and CDR2 YFSETQ. The CDR3 is 15 amino acids. The junction had 4 bases not matched to a gene; V was cut back by 2 bases and J by 0 bases. The CDR3 reads CASSFGTANQETQYF. CDR3 DNA: TGCGCCAGCAGCTTTGGGACAGCAAACCAAGAGACCCAGTACTTC.

The chain combines TRBV2 with TRBJ2-3; D gene ambiguous. Germline V gene lookup returns CDR1 SNHLY and CDR2 FYNNEI. V lost 9 bases and J lost 5, with 15 bases in between. CDR3 length: 13 amino acids. The CDR3 DNA reads TGTGCCAGTAAGGCCATCCGAGAAGATACGCAGTATTTT. It specifies CASKAIREDTQYF. The full variable domain, with the rest looked up from reference TRBV2 and TRBJ2-3, is EPEVTQTPSHQVTQMGQEVILRCVPISNHLYFYWYRQILGQKVEFLVSFYNNEISEKSEIFDDQFSVERPDGSNFTLKIRSTKLEDSAMYFCASKAIREDTQYFGPGTRLTVL.

This chain links TRBV28 with TRBJ1-2; D may be TRBD1 (5 bases). The CDR3 consists of 11 residues. Germline CDR1 is MDHEN and CDR2 is SYDVKM. V lost 6 bases and J 4 bases, leaving 6 bases between the germline ends. The CDR3 sequence is CASRGVYGYTF. CDR3 DNA sequence: TGTGCCAGCAGGGGGGTCTATGGCTACACCTTC.

This clone was observed a single time. J is TRBJ2-3 and V is TRBV5-1; D possibly matches TRBD1 or TRBD2 (6 bases each). Per the germline V gene, CDR1 is SGHRS and CDR2 is YFSETQ. The CDR3 spans 16 residues. Trimming removed 4 bases from V and 3 bases from J, with 18 bases in between. The CDR3 DNA is TGCGCCAGCAGCATGGTAAAGTGGGGGGCGACAGATACGCAGTATTTT. Encoded protein: CASSMVKWGATDTQYF.

The chain links TRBV19 to TRBJ2-7; D assignment may be TRBD1 or TRBD2 (6 bases each). V was trimmed by 4 bases and J by 3 bases, leaving 19 bases between them. The CDR3 has 16 amino acids. Germline lookup yields CDR1 LNHDA and CDR2 SQIVND (reference sequence). The DNA for the CDR3 is TGTGCCAGTAGTAATAGAGGGGGACTGGGGCTCTACGAGCAGTACTTC. Encoded protein: CASSNRGGLGLYEQYF.

CDR3 in DNA: TGTGCCAGCAGGCTAGGACAGGGGGCGCACGCCTATAATTCACCCCTCCACTTT. Protein product: CASRLGQGAHAYNSPLHF. The chain carries TRBV27 and TRBJ1-6; 11 bases are shared with TRBD1. From germline, CDR1 is MNHEY and CDR2 SMNVEV (reference sequence). V lost 6 bases, J lost 2 bases, and 9 bases stayed unmatched. This CDR3 is 18 amino acids long.

The chain carries TRBV28 and TRBJ1-5; 7 nucleotides match TRBD1. The V and J ends lost 8 bases and 7 bases, in that order; junction bases with no gene match: 2. Germline assignment: CDR1 MDHEN and CDR2 SYDVKM. The CDR3 totals 11 residues. The CDR3 sequence: CASQTGQPQHF. The DNA for the CDR3 is TGTGCCAGCCAGACAGGGCAGCCCCAGCATTTT.

The rearrangement uses TRBV7-2 and TRBJ1-2; the D is unclear. This CDR3 contains 15 residues. In germline, CDR1 is SGHTA, CDR2 FQGNSA. Deletions cut 2 bases from V and 3 bases from J, with 13 bases between. The CDR3 nucleotides read TGTGCCAGCAGCTTATCCCCCGGGAAAGACTATGGCTACACCTTC. It translates to CASSLSPGKDYGYTF.

The V and J genes are TRBV10-3 and TRBJ2-3; 7 bases match TRBD2. Trimming took 8 bases from V and 8 from J; bases not matched to a gene: 10. This CDR3 spans 13 amino acids. CDR1 is ENHRY, CDR2 SYGVKD, per germline. CDR3 residues: CAIQLEAGATQYF. The CDR3 DNA sequence: TGTGCCATCCAACTGGAGGCGGGAGCTACGCAGTATTTT.

The V gene is TRBV19, the J gene TRBJ2-1, with TRBD2 matching over 16 bases. Unmatched junction bases numbered 10, after V lost 4 bases and J lost 10 bases. Germline values: CDR1 LNHDA, CDR2 SQIVND (reference sequence). This CDR3 contains 17 residues. CDR3 in amino acids: CASSTLGTSGRAVEQFF. Written as DNA, the CDR3 is TGTGCCAGTAGTACCCTCGGGACTAGCGGGAGGGCGGTCGAGCAGTTCTTC.

The table lists this clone with a count of one. The V and J genes are TRBV18 and TRBJ2-7; D unresolved. The germline V and J ends were trimmed by 0 bases and 4 bases, with 7 bases remaining between them. Germline CDR1 reads KGHSH; CDR2 reads LQKENI. The CDR3 is 13 residues long. The CDR3 protein is CASSPPIPYEQYF. The CDR3 bases are TGTGCCAGCTCACCACCAATCCCTTACGAGCAGTACTTC.

Only a few counts were recorded for this clone. This chain uses TRBV4-1 with TRBJ1-2; 7 nucleotides align to TRBD1. The germline V gene encodes CDR1 MGHRA and CDR2 YSYEKL. The trim removed 3 bases at V and 0 bases at J, leaving 7 bases unmatched. The CDR3 has 16 amino acids. The CDR3 reads CASSQRTGGPNYGYTF. The CDR3 coding sequence is TGCGCCAGCAGCCAGCGGACAGGCGGACCTAACTATGGCTACACCTTC.

This chain links TRBV5-1 with TRBJ2-7; the D gene is possibly TRBD1 (6 bases). Trimming removed 4 bases at V and 4 bases at J, with 12 bases between. The germline gives CDR1 SGHRS, CDR2 YFSETQ. The CDR3 loop spans 13 amino acids. CDR3 protein: CASSVDSRYEQYF. The CDR3 DNA reads as TGCGCCAGCAGCGTGGACAGCCGATACGAGCAGTACTTC. Based on the CDR3 plus reference TRBV5-1 and TRBJ2-7, the full variable domain is KAGVTQTPRYLIKTRGQQVTLSCSPISGHRSVSWYQQTPGQGLQFLFEYFSETQRNKGNFPGRFSGRQFSNSRSEMNVSTLELGDSALYLCASSVDSRYEQYFGPGTRLTVT.

The chain joins TRBV15 to TRBJ2-3; perhaps TRBD1 as D (5 bases). The CDR3 is made up of 12 amino acids. Germline V lookup: CDR1 LNHNV, CDR2 YYDKDF (reference sequence). V lost 2 bases to trimming and J lost 8 bases, with 8 bases between them. This CDR3 reads CATSRPQGTQYF. The CDR3 DNA reads as TGTGCCACCAGCAGACCCCAGGGTACGCAGTATTTT.